These 32 T cell receptor beta chains were all obtained from the same sample, sequenced in a study of regulatory and conventional T cells in RAG deficiency. TCRdb's copy holds only in-frame clones and misses some; the assay was immunoSEQ multiplex PCR. The table lists about 46,000 clones, over 80% of them singletons. Genomic DNA came from blood conventional CD4+ T cells gated CD25-low CD127-high. This sample also belongs to another study, concerning regulatory T cells. From that study: Primers: 52 TRBV forward and 13 TRBJ reverse.

The sample was CD4+ effector T cells sorted from blood. The receptor set was obtained from a human donor in good health.

The J gene is TRBJ1-1, the V gene TRBV27, with unresolved D. The ends were cut back, 6 bases at V and 0 bases at J, with 8 bases in the middle. Germline V CDR1 and CDR2: MNHEY, SMNVEV (reference sequence). The CDR3 has 13 amino acids. The CDR3 sequence is CASRRRMNTEAFF. CDR3 nucleotide sequence: TGTGCCAGCAGACGACGGATGAACACTGAAGCTTTCTTT.

This clone was counted only a few times. The rearrangement uses TRBV7-8 and TRBJ1-4; D ambiguous. The V end was cut by 8 bases, the J end by 2 bases, with 9 bases between. CDR3 length equals 13 residues. Per germline, CDR1 SGHVS and CDR2 FQNEAQ. The chain's CDR3 is CASGKRTNEKLFF. In DNA, the CDR3 is TGTGCCAGCGGGAAGCGGACTAATGAAAAACTGTTTTTT. The full variable domain, rest sourced from reference TRBV7-8 and TRBJ1-4, is GAGVSQSPRYKVAKRGQDVALRCDPISGHVSLFWYQQALGQGPEFLTYFQNEAQLDKSGLPSDRFFAERPEGSVSTLKIQRTQQEDSAVYLCASGKRTNEKLFFGSGTQLSVL.

V is TRBV19 and J is TRBJ2-3; 7 bases match TRBD1. This CDR3 has 13 amino acids. Germline CDR1 and CDR2: LNHDA and SQIVND (reference sequence). V lost 10 bases and J lost 2; bases outside the gene matches: 6. DNA of the CDR3: TGTGCCACCTGGGGACAGCTCACAGATACGCAGTATTTT. It is translated as CATWGQLTDTQYF.

The J gene is TRBJ2-1, the V gene TRBV10-1; D is unclear. There are 13 residues in the CDR3. The ends were cut back, 4 bases at V and 6 bases at J, with 10 bases in the middle. CDR1 and CDR2 (germline): WNHNN, SYGVQD (reference sequence). This CDR3 reads CASSGERVNEQFF. The CDR3 nucleotides are TGCGCCAGCAGTGGAGAGCGTGTCAATGAGCAGTTCTTC.

The chain joins TRBV6-5 to TRBJ2-1, with D unclear. Trimming cost V 6 bases and J 6 bases, with 15 bases left between them. The CDR3 has 14 amino acids. In germline, CDR1 is MNHEY, CDR2 SVGAGI. CDR3 protein: CASRQTGPPNEQFF. The DNA of the CDR3 is TGTGCCAGCAGACAAACCGGGCCCCCCAATGAGCAGTTCTTC.

The chain couples TRBV12-5 to TRBJ2-1, with D perhaps TRBD2 (6 bases). The germline gives CDR1 LGHNT, CDR2 FRNRAP. The CDR3 consists of 14 residues. V lost 4 bases and J lost 5, with 12 bases in between. CDR3 residues: CASGSGTYNNEQFF. As DNA, the CDR3 is TGTGCTAGTGGTTCCGGGACTTATAACAATGAGCAGTTCTTC.

In regard to this clone: Other nucleotide sequences in the sample specify the same CDR3. The chain recombines TRBV9 with TRBJ2-1, with 10 bases that match TRBD2. Germline CDR1 SGDLS, CDR2 YYNGEE. V was clipped by 1 base and J by 6 bases; unmatched bases: 10. This CDR3 is built from 17 residues. The CDR3 DNA follows: TGTGCCAGCAGCGTAAATGTCGGGCAGCGGGGGGGCAATGAGCAGTTCTTC. It codes for CASSVNVGQRGGNEQFF.

The V gene is TRBV28, the J gene TRBJ1-5; 8 bases align to TRBD1. Germline CDR1 is MDHEN and CDR2 is SYDVKM. This CDR3 contains 16 residues. V dropped 7 bases and J dropped 7; count of bases not matched to a gene: 15. The DNA for the CDR3 is TGTGCCAGCATCACCTTGCCAGGGGGCGCGGGCCAGCCCCAGCATTTT. This codes for CASITLPGGAGQPQHF.

This clone was seen only a few times. The chain links TRBV6-1 to TRBJ2-6; 13 bases fit TRBD2. V was pared by 4 bases and J by 3 bases, with 6 bases of the junction left unmatched. The length of the CDR3 is 18 residues. Germline V CDR1 and CDR2: MNHNS, SASEGT. The DNA of the CDR3 is TGTGCCAGCAGTGGGGGACTAGCGGGGAGTGGTGGGGCCAACGTCCTGACTTTC. Translated: CASSGGLAGSGGANVLTF.

J is TRBJ2-2 and V is TRBV2; TRBD2 agrees at 10 bases. Germline CDR1 is SNHLY and CDR2 is FYNNEI. With V trimmed by 4 bases and J by 5 bases, 4 bases remained unmatched. This CDR3 is 15 amino acids long. CDR3 in DNA: TGTGCCAGCAGTGCTACTAGCGGGGCTACCGGGGAGCTGTTTTTT. It codes for CASSATSGATGELFF.

The chain employs TRBV9 and TRBJ1-1; unclear D gene. The germline CDR1 and CDR2 sequences are SGDLS and YYNGEE. CDR3 length: 17 residues. V lost 0 bases and J lost 0, with 15 bases in between. CDR3 amino acids: CASSVGSSFGMNTEAFF. The DNA of the CDR3 is TGTGCCAGCAGCGTAGGGTCATCCTTCGGTATGAACACTGAAGCTTTCTTT.

V usage is TRBV7-2 and J usage is TRBJ1-1; TRBD1 is a possible D gene (5 bases). There are 15 residues in the CDR3. The V gene lost 1 base and the J gene lost 4 bases, with 13 bases spanning the gap. Germline V gene data show CDR1 as SGHTA and CDR2 as FQGNSA. The CDR3, as DNA: TGTGCCAGCAGCTTAGAGGTGGGGCGGGCCACTGAAGCTTTCTTT. Translated: CASSLEVGRATEAFF.

This chain uses TRBV7-2 with TRBJ1-1; tentatively, D is TRBD1 (5 bases). Trimming stripped 1 base from V and 4 bases from J, with 13 bases between. This CDR3 spans 15 amino acids. The germline V gene encodes CDR1 SGHTA and CDR2 FQGNSA. The DNA for the CDR3 is TGTGCCAGCAGCTTAGGGAGGGGCGGTGTCACTGAAGCTTTCTTT. Translated, it gives CASSLGRGGVTEAFF.

The V and J genes are TRBV10-2 and TRBJ2-3, with 7 bases identical to TRBD1. V shed 5 bases and J 6 bases; nucleotides not matched to a gene: 8. Germline CDR1 and CDR2: WSHSY and SAAADI. This CDR3 has 14 residues. The CDR3 nucleotides read TGCGCCAGCAGTCCACAGGGGAATCTTGATACGCAGTATTTT. Its protein product is CASSPQGNLDTQYF.

CDR3 sequence reads: CASSLFPRGPSSYEQYF. CDR3 coding DNA: TGTGCCAGCAGTTTATTCCCCCGCGGGCCCAGCTCCTACGAGCAGTACTTC. The chain links TRBV28 to TRBJ2-7, with D possibly TRBD2 on 5 matching bases. With 1 base removed from V and 0 bases from J, the gap between germline ends came to 16 bases. Germline loops: CDR1 MDHEN, CDR2 SYDVKM. This CDR3 spans 17 amino acids.

As for this clone: The conserved final phenylalanine or tryptophan is absent from the CDR3, which likely points to a read error. The J gene is TRBJ1-1, the V gene TRBV30; tentative D call: TRBD1 (5 bases). Germline lookup yields CDR1 GTSNPN and CDR2 SVGIG (reference sequence). V lost 3 bases and J 0 bases, leaving 11 bases between the germline ends. The CDR3 covers 14 residues. CDR3 in amino acids: CAWRVAGLNTEAFL. In DNA, the CDR3 is TGTGCCTGGAGGGTAGCGGGGCTGAACACTGAAGCTTTCCTT.

This clone was found once. The same CDR3 can be traced to other DNA sequences in this sample. The V and J genes are TRBV6-5 and TRBJ1-6; a possible D gene is TRBD1 (6 bases). Trimming stripped 4 bases from V and 7 bases from J, with 8 bases between. Germline V lookup: CDR1 MNHEY, CDR2 SVGAGI. The CDR3 consists of 13 residues. In nucleotides, the CDR3 is TGTGCCAGCAGTTTTCAGGGGAATTCACCCCTCCACTTT. Translating gives CASSFQGNSPLHF.

The chain is built from TRBV11-1 and TRBJ2-5; 7 bases are a match to TRBD2. CDR3 size: 15 residues. With 1 base clipped from V and 5 bases from J, the junction kept 7 bases outside the gene matches. Germline V CDR1 and CDR2: SGHAT, FQDESV (reference sequence). In DNA, the CDR3 is TGTGCCAGCAGCTTAGTCTGGATGCGGGGGGAGACCCAGTACTTC. Amino acid sequence: CASSLVWMRGETQYF.

This clone has a handful of counts. One end of the junction does not line up with germline, which may come from a read error. The gene calls are TRBV11-2 and TRBJ1-1; D gene unclear. CDR1 and CDR2 from the germline V gene are SGHAT and FQNNGV. This CDR3 spans 13 amino acids. The CDR3 spells CASSLEVDTEAFF. The CDR3, as DNA: TGTGCCAGCAGTTTAGAGGTGGACACTGAAGCTTTCTTT.

This clone has only one observation. This chain connects TRBV12-5 to TRBJ1-1; TRBD1 agrees at 7 bases. The germline CDR1 and CDR2 sequences are LGHNT and FRNRAP. V trimming: 10 bases; J trimming: 2 bases; junction bases outside the gene matches: 7. CDR3 length: 13 residues. CDR3 sequence: CATSTGVNTEAFF. The CDR3 DNA is TGTGCTACCTCAACAGGGGTAAACACTGAAGCTTTCTTT.

This chain uses TRBV2 with TRBJ1-6, with TRBD1 identical over 10 bases. The J segment lost 10 bases and the V segment lost 6 bases, leaving 15 bases of the junction unmatched. This CDR3 is built from 17 residues. The V gene's germline CDR1 is SNHLY and CDR2 FYNNEI. This CDR3 is CASRTTGGERFLSPLHF. The CDR3 DNA reads as TGTGCCAGCAGGACGACAGGGGGCGAACGGTTTCTATCACCCCTCCACTTT.

J is TRBJ1-3 and V is TRBV7-9, with unresolved D. The CDR3 runs to 14 residues. V was trimmed by 3 bases and J by 1 base, leaving 7 bases between them. Germline V gene sequence: CDR1 SEHNR, CDR2 FQNEAQ (reference sequence). CDR3 in amino acids: CASSLRGSGNTIYF. CDR3 nucleotide sequence: TGTGCCAGCAGCTTGCGGGGTTCTGGAAACACCATATATTTT.

This clone was seen once. The chain joins TRBV25-1 to TRBJ1-2; TRBD1 matches 11 bases. V was pared by 1 base and J by 7 bases, with 2 bases of the junction left unmatched. The CDR3 runs to 14 residues. The germline gives CDR1 MGHDK, CDR2 SYGVNS. CDR3: CASSEWTGGGGYTF. As DNA, the CDR3 is TGTGCCAGCAGTGAATGGACAGGGGGCGGTGGCTACACCTTC.

The table lists this clone with a few counts. J is TRBJ1-4 and V is TRBV7-9, with D perhaps matching TRBD1 (5 bases). Germline loops: CDR1 SEHNR, CDR2 FQNEAQ (reference sequence). CDR3 length: 14 residues. Trimming pared 7 bases from V and 5 bases from J, leaving 14 bases between. The CDR3 reads CASTPWGKNEKLFF. As DNA, the CDR3 is TGTGCCAGCACCCCATGGGGGAAAAATGAAAAACTGTTTTTT.

The V call is TRBV11-3, the J call TRBJ2-7, with 8 positions matching TRBD2. Trimming cost V 5 bases and J 1 base; bases outside gene matches: 10. CDR1 SGHNT and CDR2 YENEEA come from the germline V gene. CDR3 length: 16 residues. For the CDR3, the DNA is TGTGCCAGCAGCAGAGATGGACTAGCTTCGTCCTACGAGCAGTACTTC. Its translation is CASSRDGLASSYEQYF.

The chain uses TRBV7-9 and TRBJ2-7; 9 nucleotides agree with TRBD1. The junction had 8 bases not matched to a gene; V was cut back by 4 bases and J by 7 bases. Per the germline V gene, CDR1 is SEHNR and CDR2 is FQNEAQ (reference sequence). CDR3 length equals 14 residues. In DNA form, the CDR3 reads TGTGCCAGCAGCTGGGGACAGGGACTTTGGGAGCAGTACTTC. It codes for CASSWGQGLWEQYF.

This sequence joins TRBV27 and TRBJ2-6, with D tentatively TRBD2 (6 bases). This CDR3 region has 16 residues. The V end was cut by 0 bases, the J end by 5 bases, with 11 bases between. Germline V gives CDR1 MNHEY, CDR2 SMNVEV (reference sequence). CDR3 protein: CASSLSEGLRANVLTF. CDR3 in DNA: TGTGCCAGCAGTTTATCCGAGGGACTCCGGGCCAACGTCCTGACTTTC.

V and J are TRBV28 and TRBJ1-1; D not certain. The V gene lost 6 bases and the J gene lost 7 bases, with 6 bases spanning the gap. The CDR3 extends over 10 amino acids. The germline gives CDR1 MDHEN, CDR2 SYDVKM. This CDR3 is CASSSNEAFF. The CDR3 coding sequence is TGTGCCAGCAGCAGTAATGAAGCTTTCTTT.

The chain uses TRBV18 and TRBJ1-1; perhaps TRBD1 as D (5 bases). Trimming shortened V by 5 bases and J by 3 bases, and 19 bases separated the two germline ends. This CDR3 region has 16 residues. Germline values: CDR1 KGHSH, CDR2 LQKENI. CDR3 residues: CASSASWGRSDTEAFF. CDR3 in DNA: TGTGCCAGCTCAGCCTCTTGGGGCAGGAGCGACACTGAAGCTTTCTTT.

The rearrangement joins TRBV2 to TRBJ2-1, with 11 bases fitting TRBD2. This CDR3 is 13 amino acids long. Trimming took 7 bases from V and 6 from J; bases not matched to a gene: 2. Germline V lookup: CDR1 SNHLY, CDR2 FYNNEI. The CDR3 loop is CASIAGGVNEQFF. In nucleotides, the CDR3 is TGTGCCAGCATAGCGGGAGGGGTCAATGAGCAGTTCTTC.

The chain joins TRBV2 to TRBJ1-5; D is perhaps TRBD1 (5 bases). This CDR3 contains 15 residues. CDR1 and CDR2 from the germline V gene are SNHLY and FYNNEI. Trimming took off 6 bases at V and 7 bases at J, with 19 bases between the two ends. The CDR3 loop reads CASRGTTGHKQPQHF. The CDR3, as DNA: TGTGCCAGCAGGGGGACGACGGGGCACAAGCAGCCCCAGCATTTT.

The chain joins TRBV28 to TRBJ1-2; the match to TRBD1 covers 9 bases. Germline V gene data show CDR1 as MDHEN and CDR2 as SYDVKM. The CDR3 loop spans 14 amino acids. With 7 bases clipped from V and 8 bases from J, the junction kept 11 bases outside the gene matches. The CDR3 region is CASTVPQGAEGYTF. The CDR3 DNA reads TGTGCCAGCACGGTACCACAGGGGGCGGAAGGCTACACCTTC.